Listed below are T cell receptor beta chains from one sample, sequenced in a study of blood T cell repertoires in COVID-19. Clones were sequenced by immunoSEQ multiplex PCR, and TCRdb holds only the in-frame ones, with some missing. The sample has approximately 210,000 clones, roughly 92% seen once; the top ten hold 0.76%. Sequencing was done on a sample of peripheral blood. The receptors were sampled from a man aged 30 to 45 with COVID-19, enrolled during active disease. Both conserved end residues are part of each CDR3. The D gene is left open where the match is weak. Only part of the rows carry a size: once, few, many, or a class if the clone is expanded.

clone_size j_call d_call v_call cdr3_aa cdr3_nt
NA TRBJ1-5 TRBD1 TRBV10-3 CAISEGTGSNQPQHF TGTGCCATCAGTGAAGGGACAGGGTCCAATCAGCCCCAGCATTTT
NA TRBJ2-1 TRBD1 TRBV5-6 CASSLVAGGRNEQFF TGTGCCAGCAGCTTGGTTGCAGGGGGCAGGAATGAGCAGTTCTTC
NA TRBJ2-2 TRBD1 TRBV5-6 CASSGSGQPNTGELFF TGTGCCAGCAGCGGATCGGGACAGCCGAACACCGGGGAGCTGTTTTTT
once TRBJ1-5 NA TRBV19 CASSIAKGGVINQPQHF TGTGCCAGTAGTATAGCTAAGGGCGGGGTTATCAATCAGCCCCAGCATTTT
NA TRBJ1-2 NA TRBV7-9 CASSLSRGQLYGYTF TGTGCCAGCAGCTTATCCAGGGGCCAACTCTATGGCTACACCTTC
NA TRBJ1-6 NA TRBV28 CASRQRFRVDNSPLHF TGTGCCAGCAGGCAACGGTTCAGGGTTGATAATTCACCCCTCCACTTT
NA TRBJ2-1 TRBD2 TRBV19 CASSTYGGAADEQFF TGTGCCAGTAGTACGTACGGGGGGGCCGCGGATGAGCAGTTCTTC
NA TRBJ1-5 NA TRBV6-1 CASTETGDSNQPQHF TGTGCCAGCACTGAAACGGGGGATAGCAATCAGCCCCAGCATTTT
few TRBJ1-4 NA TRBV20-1 CSASLDRGIGEKLFF TGCAGTGCTAGTTTGGATAGAGGGATCGGGGAAAAACTGTTTTTT
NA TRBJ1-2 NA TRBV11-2 CASSFGRNYGYTF TGTGCCAGCAGCTTCGGTCGGAACTATGGCTACACCTTC
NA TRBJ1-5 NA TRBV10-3 CAISFTGTSNQPQHF TGTGCCATCAGCTTTACAGGGACCTCTAATCAGCCCCAGCATTTT
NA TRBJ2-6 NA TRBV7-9 CASSHRAGGPGANVLTF TGTGCCAGCAGCCACCGAGCCGGGGGGCCGGGGGCCAACGTCCTGACTTTC
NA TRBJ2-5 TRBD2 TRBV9 CASTKFSGGNQETQYF TGTGCCAGCACCAAGTTTAGCGGGGGGAACCAAGAGACCCAGTACTTC
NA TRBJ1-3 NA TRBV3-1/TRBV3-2 CASSQRGSGNTIYF TGTGCCAGCAGCCAGCGGGGTTCTGGAAACACCATATATTTT
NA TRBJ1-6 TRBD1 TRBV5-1 CASSGDRDNSPLHF TGCGCCAGCAGCGGGGACAGAGATAATTCACCCCTCCACTTT
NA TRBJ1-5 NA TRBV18 CASSPPVQGRGQPQHF TGTGCCAGCTCACCACCAGTGCAAGGGCGCGGGCAGCCCCAGCATTTT
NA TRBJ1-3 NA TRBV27 CASRSRGNTIYF TGTGCCAGCAGATCACGGGGGAACACCATATATTTT